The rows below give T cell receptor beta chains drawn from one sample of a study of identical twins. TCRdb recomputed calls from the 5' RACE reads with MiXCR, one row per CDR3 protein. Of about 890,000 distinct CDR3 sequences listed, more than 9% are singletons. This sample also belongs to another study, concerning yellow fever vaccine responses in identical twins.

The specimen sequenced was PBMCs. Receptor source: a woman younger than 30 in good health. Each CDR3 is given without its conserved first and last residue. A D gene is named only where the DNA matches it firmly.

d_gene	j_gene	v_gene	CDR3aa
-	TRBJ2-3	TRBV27	ASKWGPATDTQY
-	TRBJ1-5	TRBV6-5	ASSYSRDSNQPQH
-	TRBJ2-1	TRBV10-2	ASSERQGEMNEQF
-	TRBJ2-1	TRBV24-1	ATSDSPVGGLINEQF
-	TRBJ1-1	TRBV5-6	ASAWGVADTEAF
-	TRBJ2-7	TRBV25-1	ASKTGYEQY
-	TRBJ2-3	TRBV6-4	ASRRLGHRLRESTDTQY
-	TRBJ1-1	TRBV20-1	SARFFSGSRSNTEAF
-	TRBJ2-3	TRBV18	ASSRAQEHTQY
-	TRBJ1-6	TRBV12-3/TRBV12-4	ASSRGSNSPLH
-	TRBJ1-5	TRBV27	ASSFKDNQPQH
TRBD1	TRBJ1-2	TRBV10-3	AISEDRASCT
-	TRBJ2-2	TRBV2	ASILSNTGELF
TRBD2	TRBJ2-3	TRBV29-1	SVAGGTSVITDTQY
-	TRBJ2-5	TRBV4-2	ASSQKVGGGPQETQY
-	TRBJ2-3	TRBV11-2	ASSLGRQDRTDTQY
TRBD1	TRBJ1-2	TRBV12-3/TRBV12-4	ASSLDRGHGYT
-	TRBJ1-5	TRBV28	ASSSRDPGAQIVRNQPQH
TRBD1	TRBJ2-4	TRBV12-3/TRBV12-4	ASSPQGATAKNIQY
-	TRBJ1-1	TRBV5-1	ASSSTGHLNTEAF
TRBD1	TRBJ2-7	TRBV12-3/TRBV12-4	ASSQTGASSYEQY
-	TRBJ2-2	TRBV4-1	ASSQDIGDATGELF
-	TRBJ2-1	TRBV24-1	ATSLLTWGEQF
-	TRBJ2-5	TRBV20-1	SASVGGPQETQY
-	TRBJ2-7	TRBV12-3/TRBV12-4	ASSLEEDHEQY
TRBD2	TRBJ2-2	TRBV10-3	AISAGTSGVNTGELF
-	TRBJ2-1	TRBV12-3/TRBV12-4	ASSTGAGISYNEQF
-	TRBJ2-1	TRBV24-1	ATKEGSYNEQF
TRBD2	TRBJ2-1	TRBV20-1	SAGTSGYSYNEQF
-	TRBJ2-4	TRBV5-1	ASSLTSAENIQY
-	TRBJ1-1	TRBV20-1	SAMMNTEAF